This entry features one T cell receptor beta chain sequence. This entry comes from a study of OX40 agonist ivuxolimab in advanced cancers. Trimming took off 0 bases at V and 5 bases at J, with 13 bases between the two ends. Germline CDR1 and CDR2: ENHRY and SYGVKD. CDR3 length: 15 amino acids. Here immunoSEQ multiplex PCR was the method, and the copy in TCRdb shows in-frame clones only, minus some. This sample has roughly 77,000 clones, with under 90% found just once. The sequenced sample was CD4+ or CD8+ T cells sorted from blood, obtained in a trial of the OX40 agonist ivuxolimab. This TCR came from an adult with an advanced solid tumor such as melanoma, head and neck, liver or kidney cancer. This chain joins TRBV10-3 and TRBJ1-1; D unresolved. This CDR3 reads CAISESTSRKTEAFF. The DNA for the CDR3 is TGTGCCATCAGTGAGTCGACAAGTCGTAAGACTGAAGCTTTCTTT.